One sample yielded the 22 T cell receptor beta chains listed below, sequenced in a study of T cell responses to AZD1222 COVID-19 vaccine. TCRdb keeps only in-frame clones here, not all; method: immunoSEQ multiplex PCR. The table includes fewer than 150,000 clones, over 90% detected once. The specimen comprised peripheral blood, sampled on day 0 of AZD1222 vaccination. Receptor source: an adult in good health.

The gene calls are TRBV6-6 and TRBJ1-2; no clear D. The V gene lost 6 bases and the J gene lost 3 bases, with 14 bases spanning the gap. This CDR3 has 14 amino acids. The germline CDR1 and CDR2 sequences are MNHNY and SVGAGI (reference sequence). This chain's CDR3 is CASSIVAADYGYTF. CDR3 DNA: TGTGCCAGCAGCATTGTTGCAGCGGACTATGGCTACACCTTC.

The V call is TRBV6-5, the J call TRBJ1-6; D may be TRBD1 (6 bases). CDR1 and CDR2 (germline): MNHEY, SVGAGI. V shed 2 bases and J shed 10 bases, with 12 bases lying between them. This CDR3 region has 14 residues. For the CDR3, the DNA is TGTGCCAGCAGTTACAGGCAGGGGCACTCACCCCTCCACTTT. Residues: CASSYRQGHSPLHF.

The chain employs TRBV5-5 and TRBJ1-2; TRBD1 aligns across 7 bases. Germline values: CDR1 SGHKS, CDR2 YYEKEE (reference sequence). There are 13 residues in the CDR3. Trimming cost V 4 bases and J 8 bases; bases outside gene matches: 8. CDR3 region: CASSLPQGEGYTF. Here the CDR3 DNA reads TGTGCCAGCAGCCTCCCCCAGGGGGAGGGCTACACCTTC.

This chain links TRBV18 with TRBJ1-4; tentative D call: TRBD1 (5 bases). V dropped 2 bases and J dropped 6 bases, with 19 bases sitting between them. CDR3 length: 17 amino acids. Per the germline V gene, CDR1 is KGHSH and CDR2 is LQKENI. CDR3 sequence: CASSPTGARGFDEKLFF. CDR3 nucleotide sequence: TGTGCCAGCTCACCAACCGGGGCGCGGGGGTTCGATGAAAAACTGTTTTTT. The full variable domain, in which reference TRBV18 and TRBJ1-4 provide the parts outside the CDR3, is NAGVMQNPRHLVRRRGQEARLRCSPMKGHSHVYWYRQLPEEGLKFMVYLQKENIIDESGMPKERFSAEFPKEGPSILRIQQVVRGDSAAYFCASSPTGARGFDEKLFFGSGTQLSVL.

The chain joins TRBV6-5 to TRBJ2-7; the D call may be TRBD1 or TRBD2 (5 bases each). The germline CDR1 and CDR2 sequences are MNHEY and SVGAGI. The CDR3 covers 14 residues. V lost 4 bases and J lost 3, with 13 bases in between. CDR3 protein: CASSSGTAGYEQYF. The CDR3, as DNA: TGTGCCAGCAGTTCAGGGACGGCGGGCTACGAGCAGTACTTC.

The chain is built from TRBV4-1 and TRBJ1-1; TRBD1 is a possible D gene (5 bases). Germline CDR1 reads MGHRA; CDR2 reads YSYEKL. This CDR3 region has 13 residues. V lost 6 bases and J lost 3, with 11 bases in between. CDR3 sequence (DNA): TGCGCCAGCAGTCCCGGGGGGGACACTGAAGCTTTCTTT. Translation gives CASSPGGDTEAFF.

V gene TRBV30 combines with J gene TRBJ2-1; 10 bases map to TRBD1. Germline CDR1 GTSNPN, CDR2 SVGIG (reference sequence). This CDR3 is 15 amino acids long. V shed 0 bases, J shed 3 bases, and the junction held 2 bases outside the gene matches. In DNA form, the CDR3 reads TGTGCCTGGAGTGTAGGGACAGGGGTCTACAATGAGCAGTTCTTC. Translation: CAWSVGTGVYNEQFF.

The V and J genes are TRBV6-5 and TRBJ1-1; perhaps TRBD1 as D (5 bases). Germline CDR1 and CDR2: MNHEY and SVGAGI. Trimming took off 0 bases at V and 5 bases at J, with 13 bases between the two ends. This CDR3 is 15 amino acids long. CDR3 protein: CASSYSSRRGTEAFF. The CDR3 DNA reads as TGTGCCAGCAGTTACTCGAGTAGGAGGGGTACTGAAGCTTTCTTT.

The CDR3 nucleotides read TGTGCCAGCAGTTTTACCGGGACAGGGCCATACAATGAGCAGTTCTTC. Translated, it gives CASSFTGTGPYNEQFF. The chain is built from TRBV6-5 and TRBJ2-1; 9 nucleotides line up with TRBD1. CDR1 and CDR2 (germline): MNHEY, SVGAGI. The CDR3 runs 16 residues. The trim removed 4 bases at V and 4 bases at J, leaving 8 bases unmatched.

The CDR3 coding sequence is TGTGCCAGCAGCGTAGCGGGATATGAGCAGTTCTTC. Its protein is CASSVAGYEQFF. The genes are TRBV9 and TRBJ2-1; tentative D call: TRBD2 (5 bases). The CDR3 contains 12 residues. Germline assignment: CDR1 SGDLS and CDR2 YYNGEE. V gave up 0 bases and J gave up 8 bases, with 6 bases separating them.

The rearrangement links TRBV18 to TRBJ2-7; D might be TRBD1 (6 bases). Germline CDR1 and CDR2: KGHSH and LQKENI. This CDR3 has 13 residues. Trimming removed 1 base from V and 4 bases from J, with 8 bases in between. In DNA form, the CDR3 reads TGTGCCAGCTCACCACTTGGACAGTACGAGCAGTACTTC. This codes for CASSPLGQYEQYF.

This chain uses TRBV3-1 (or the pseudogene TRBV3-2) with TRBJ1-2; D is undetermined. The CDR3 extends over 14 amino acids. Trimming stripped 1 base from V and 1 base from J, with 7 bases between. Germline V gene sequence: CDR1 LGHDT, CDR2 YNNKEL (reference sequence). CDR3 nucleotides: TGTGCCAGCAGCCAAGGTCGAGTTAACTATGGCTACACCTTC. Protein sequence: CASSQGRVNYGYTF.

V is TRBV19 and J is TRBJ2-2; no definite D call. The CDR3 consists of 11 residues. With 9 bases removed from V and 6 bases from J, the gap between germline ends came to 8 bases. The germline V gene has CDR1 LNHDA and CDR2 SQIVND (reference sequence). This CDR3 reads CASSVAGELFF. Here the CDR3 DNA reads TGTGCCAGCTCAGTCGCCGGGGAGCTGTTTTTT.

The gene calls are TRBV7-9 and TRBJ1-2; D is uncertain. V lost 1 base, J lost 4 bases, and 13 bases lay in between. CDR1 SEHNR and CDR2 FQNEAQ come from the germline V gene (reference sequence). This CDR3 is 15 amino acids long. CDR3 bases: TGTGCCAGCAGCTTAGGAGGGCGGACCTCCTATGGCTACACCTTC. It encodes CASSLGGRTSYGYTF. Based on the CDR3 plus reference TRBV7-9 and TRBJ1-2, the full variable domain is DTGVSQNPRHKITKRGQNVTFRCDPISEHNRLYWYRQTLGQGPEFLTYFQNEAQLEKSRLLSDRFSAERPKGSFSTLEIQRTEQGDSAMYLCASSLGGRTSYGYTFGSGTRLTVV.

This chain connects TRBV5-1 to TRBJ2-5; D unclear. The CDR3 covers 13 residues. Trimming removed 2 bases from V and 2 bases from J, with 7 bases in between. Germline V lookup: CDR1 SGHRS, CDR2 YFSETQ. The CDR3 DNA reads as TGCGCCAGCAGCTTACATCTGCAAGAGACCCAGTACTTC. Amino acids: CASSLHLQETQYF.

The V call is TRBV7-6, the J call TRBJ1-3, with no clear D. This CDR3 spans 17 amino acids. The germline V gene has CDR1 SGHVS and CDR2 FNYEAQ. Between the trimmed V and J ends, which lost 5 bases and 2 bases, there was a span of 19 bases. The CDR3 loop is CASSPRPGWEPGNTIYF. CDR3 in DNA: TGTGCCAGCAGCCCCCGGCCGGGCTGGGAACCTGGAAACACCATATATTTT.

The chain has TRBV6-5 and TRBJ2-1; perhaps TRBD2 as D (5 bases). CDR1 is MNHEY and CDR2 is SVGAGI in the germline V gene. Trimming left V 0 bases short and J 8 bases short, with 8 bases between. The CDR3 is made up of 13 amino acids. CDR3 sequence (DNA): TGTGCCAGCAGTTACTCGAGGAGGCATGAGCAGTTCTTC. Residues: CASSYSRRHEQFF.

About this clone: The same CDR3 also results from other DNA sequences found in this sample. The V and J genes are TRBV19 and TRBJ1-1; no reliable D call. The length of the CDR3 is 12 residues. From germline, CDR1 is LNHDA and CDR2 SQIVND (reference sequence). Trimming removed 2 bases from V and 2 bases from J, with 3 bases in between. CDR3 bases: TGTGCCAGTAGTATAAGTAACACTGAAGCTTTCTTT. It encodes CASSISNTEAFF. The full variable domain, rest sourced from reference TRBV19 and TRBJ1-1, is DGGITQSPKYLFRKEGQNVTLSCEQNLNHDAMYWYRQDPGQGLRLIYYSQIVNDFQKGDIAEGYSVSREKKESFPLTVTSAQKNPTAFYLCASSISNTEAFFGQGTRLTVV.

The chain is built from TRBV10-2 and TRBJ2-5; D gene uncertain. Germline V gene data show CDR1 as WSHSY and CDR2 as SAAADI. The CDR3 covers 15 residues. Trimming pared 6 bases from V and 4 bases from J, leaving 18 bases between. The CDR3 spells CASSDPSIGRETQYF. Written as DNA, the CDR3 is TGCGCCAGCAGCGACCCGTCCATAGGACGAGAGACCCAGTACTTC.

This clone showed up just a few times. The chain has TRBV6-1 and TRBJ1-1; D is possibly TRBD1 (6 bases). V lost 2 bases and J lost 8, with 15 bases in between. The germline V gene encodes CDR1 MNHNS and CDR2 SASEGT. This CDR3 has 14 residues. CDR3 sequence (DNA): TGTGCCAGCAGTGAACTGAACAGGGTAACCGAAGCTTTCTTT. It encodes CASSELNRVTEAFF.

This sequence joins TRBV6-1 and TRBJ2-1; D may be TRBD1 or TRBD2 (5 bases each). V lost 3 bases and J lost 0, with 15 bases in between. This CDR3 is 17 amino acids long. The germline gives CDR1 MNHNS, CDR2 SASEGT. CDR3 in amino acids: CASSEVGTASSYNEQFF. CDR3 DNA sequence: TGTGCCAGCAGTGAGGTTGGGACCGCGAGCTCCTACAATGAGCAGTTCTTC.

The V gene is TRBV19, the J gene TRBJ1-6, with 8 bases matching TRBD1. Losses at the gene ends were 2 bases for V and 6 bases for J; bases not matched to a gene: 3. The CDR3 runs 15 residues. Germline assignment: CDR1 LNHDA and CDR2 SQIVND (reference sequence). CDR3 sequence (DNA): TGTGCCAGTAGTATAACAGGACAGGGTAATTCACCCCTCCACTTT. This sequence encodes CASSITGQGNSPLHF.